The clone carrying this TCR beta chain appeared a few times. V gave up 6 bases and J gave up 4 bases; unmatched junction bases: 8. Germline V gene sequence: CDR1 KGHSH, CDR2 LQKENI. The CDR3 is 15 residues long. Treatment described: approximately 18 received Ad26.COV2.S at low or high dose, single or two shots; 5 received placebo; per-sample allocation not given. Each sample was drawn 63 days after the first injection (of vaccine or placebo). The sample is drawn from a study of Ad26.COV2.S vaccination and SARS-CoV-2 variants. About the research overall: The donor participated in the COV1001 trial, in its Ad26.COV2.S arm.

The data were produced by immunoSEQ multiplex PCR, yet TCRdb's version contains in-frame clones alone and is incomplete. The top ten hold about 1.5% of the sample, which has roughly 460,000 clones, 80% to 90% seen once. The chain couples TRBV18 to TRBJ1-1; 10 bases are shared with TRBD1. Sequenced material: peripheral blood, taken in a trial of Ad26.COV2.S vaccine versus placebo. The receptor was isolated from a person between 18 and 59 years old who received the Ad26.COV2.S COVID-19 vaccine or a placebo. In nucleotides, the CDR3 is TGTGCCAGCTCCCGAGGGACAGGGGAGGGCACTGAAGCTTTCTTT. This sequence encodes CASSRGTGEGTEAFF.